This TCR beta chain was recovered during a study of blood T cells in healthy people across ages. V lost 4 bases and J 6 bases, leaving 14 bases between the germline ends. The CDR3 consists of 14 residues. Looked up from germline, CDR1 is SNHLY and CDR2 is FYNNEI. Each donor's blood draw was approximately 10 milliliters of peripheral blood. For the second PCR, which ran for about 6 to 11 cycles, a sample-barcoded 5' primer and a J-beta primer mix were used. MiXCR, applied by TCRdb to the 5' RACE reads, yields one record per CDR3 protein. The sample includes around 700,000 distinct CDR3 sequences, roughly 25% of them seen just once. The sample was also linked to a second study, of T cells of mothers and their children. As reported in that work: For cDNA synthesis, the complete extracted RNA was used (roughly 1.5 ug per 15 ul).

This receptor was taken from a boy aged 5-17 years in good health. The chain uses TRBV2 and TRBJ2-3, with D possibly being TRBD2 (5 bases). The sample comprised blood. In nucleotides, the CDR3 is TGTGCCAGCAGTGTGACGTCCGGGGTTGATACGCAGTATTTT. Its protein product is CASSVTSGVDTQYF.